This entry features one T cell receptor (beta chain) sequence. The sample belongs to a study of blood T cells in healthy people across ages. A second PCR, run for roughly 7 to 12 cycles, used a sample-barcoded 5' primer plus a J-beta primer mix. TCRdb reprocessed the 5' RACE reads via MiXCR and lists one record per CDR3 protein. Altogether about 1.1 million distinct CDR3 sequences are present, more than 30% being singletons, with the ten largest covering around 13%. Total RNA extraction produced at least 6 micrograms (per sample) for the study. Germline lookup yields CDR1 SGHTA and CDR2 FQGNSA. The CDR3 length is 16 residues. V lost 5 bases, J lost 5 bases, and 7 bases stayed unmatched.

This receptor was obtained from a man aged 18 to 29 in good health. V is TRBV7-2 and J is TRBJ2-3, with TRBD2 matching 13 bases. The sample taken for sequencing was blood. The CDR3 region has the DNA TGTGCCAGCAGCGCCACTAGCGGGGGGGCTGGAGATACGCAGTATTTT. Its translation is CASSATSGGAGDTQYF.